This record covers a single TCR beta chain. The data derive from a study of control samples from healthy donors and cancer patients. CDR3 length equals 14 residues. Germline V gives CDR1 LGHNT, CDR2 FRNRAP. The V end lost 1 base, the J end lost 3 bases, and 7 bases lay between the germline ends. Assay: immunoSEQ multiplex PCR; the TCRdb copy retains only in-frame clones and omits some. The data show about 150,000 clones, around 96% seen once. The receptor's source is a man aged 35 to 55 in good health. The chain has TRBV12-5 and TRBJ2-1, with D tentatively TRBD1 (6 bases). Sequencing input: blood. The CDR3 nucleotides are TGTGCTAGTGGTTTGGGGGGGCACTACAATGAGCAGTTCTTC. Protein product: CASGLGGHYNEQFF.